This passage covers 30 T cell receptor beta chains from one sample sequenced in a study of blood T cell repertoires in COVID-19. Some clones are missing from TCRdb's copy, which holds only in-frame ones; the method was immunoSEQ multiplex PCR. The data contain approximately 190,000 clones, more than 75% of them singletons. The sample was peripheral blood. The source is a woman aged 55-70 years with COVID-19, enrolled during active disease.

The CDR3 nucleotides read TGTGCCAGCAGTCCCCGGGACAGCAAAAACATTCAGTACTTC. Residues: CASSPRDSKNIQYF. V and J are TRBV28 and TRBJ2-4; 7 bases match TRBD1. Germline V gene lookup returns CDR1 MDHEN and CDR2 SYDVKM. CDR3 length equals 14 residues. V dropped 5 bases and J dropped 3; count of bases not matched to a gene: 4.

This chain joins TRBV19 and TRBJ2-3; 9 bases are a match to TRBD2. Germline CDR1 LNHDA, CDR2 SQIVND (reference sequence). V was pared by 8 bases and J by 6 bases, with 12 bases of the junction left unmatched. This CDR3 comprises 15 residues. This chain's CDR3 is CASGPGGGAMDTQYF. The CDR3 region has the DNA TGTGCCAGTGGGCCCGGCGGGGGGGCCATGGATACGCAGTATTTT.

The chain is built from TRBV30 and TRBJ2-1; a possible D gene is TRBD1 (6 bases). The germline V gene encodes CDR1 GTSNPN and CDR2 SVGIG (reference sequence). CDR3 size: 14 residues. The V and J ends lost 4 bases and 3 bases respectively, with 13 bases between them. This CDR3 reads CAWIPYRDYNEQFF. CDR3 nucleotide sequence: TGTGCCTGGATTCCTTACAGGGACTACAATGAGCAGTTCTTC.

The chain joins TRBV28 to TRBJ2-7; weak D call: TRBD2 (6 bases). The CDR3 runs 13 residues. In germline, CDR1 is MDHEN, CDR2 SYDVKM. V dropped 1 base and J dropped 4 bases, with 8 bases sitting between them. The CDR3: CASSLLGRYEQYV. DNA of the CDR3: TGTGCCAGCAGTTTATTGGGGAGGTACGAGCAGTACGTC.

The CDR3 bases are TGCGCCAGCAGCTCCGCCGGGACAGGCAGCGGCATTCAGTACTTC. Protein product: CASSSAGTGSGIQYF. The chain uses TRBV5-1 and TRBJ2-4; 8 nucleotides line up with TRBD1. CDR1 SGHRS and CDR2 YFSETQ come from the germline V gene. The J segment lost 9 bases and the V segment lost 3 bases, leaving 11 bases of the junction unmatched. The CDR3 has 15 residues.

The chain links TRBV9 to TRBJ2-3; TRBD2 matches at 7 bases. The junction had 2 bases not matched to a gene; V was cut back by 0 bases and J by 10 bases. CDR3 length equals 12 residues. CDR1 and CDR2 from the germline V gene are SGDLS and YYNGEE. This CDR3 reads CASSVAGGPQYF. As DNA, the CDR3 is TGTGCCAGCAGCGTAGCGGGGGGTCCGCAGTATTTT.

The gene calls are TRBV25-1 and TRBJ1-2; D unclear. V was shortened by 5 bases and J by 8 bases, with 9 bases between the two germline ends. The CDR3 has 11 residues. Germline assignment: CDR1 MGHDK and CDR2 SYGVNS. In DNA form, the CDR3 reads TGTGCCAGCAGTCCCGGGTTGGGCTACACCTTC. Protein sequence: CASSPGLGYTF.

The CDR3 nucleotides read TGTGCCAGCAGTTTTGGGGGGAGGCGCACAGATACGCAGTATTTT. Protein: CASSFGGRRTDTQYF. This chain uses TRBV27 with TRBJ2-3; possibly TRBD2 for D (6 bases). The germline gives CDR1 MNHEY, CDR2 SMNVEV (reference sequence). This CDR3 is built from 15 residues. The V end lost 3 bases, the J end lost 1 base, and 11 bases lay between the germline ends.

V is TRBV7-9 and J is TRBJ2-2, with a weak D call TRBD2 (5 bases). CDR3 size: 18 residues. Between the trimmed V and J ends, which lost 5 bases and 1 base, there was a span of 20 bases. CDR1 SEHNR and CDR2 FQNEAQ come from the germline V gene (reference sequence). CDR3 sequence reads: CASSPVLEERMNTGELFF. CDR3 nucleotides: TGTGCCAGCAGCCCGGTTTTGGAGGAGCGGATGAACACCGGGGAGCTGTTTTTT.

The chain uses TRBV1 and TRBJ2-3; the D call TRBD1 from the table was never checked on the DNA. TRBV1 is deemed a pseudogene. The CDR3 loop spans 18 amino acids. DNA for the CDR3: TGCACCAGCAGCCACGCGCTCCCGGGACAGGGGGTATTAGATACGCAGTATTTT. It specifies CTSSHALPGQGVLDTQYF.

The chain joins TRBV28 to TRBJ1-2; no definite D call. Trimming left V 5 bases short and J 1 base short, with 14 bases between. Germline values: CDR1 MDHEN, CDR2 SYDVKM. The CDR3 length is 15 residues. CDR3 region: CASSPLSVINYGYTF. Here the CDR3 DNA reads TGTGCCAGCAGTCCCTTATCAGTGATTAACTATGGCTACACCTTC.

There are a few counts of this clone. The chain is built from TRBV6-6 and TRBJ2-1; weak D call: TRBD2 (5 bases). Between the trimmed V and J ends, which lost 0 bases and 5 bases, there was a span of 14 bases. Germline CDR1 is MNHNY and CDR2 is SVGAGI (reference sequence). The CDR3 extends over 16 amino acids. The CDR3 sequence is CASSYSRPGLNNEQFF. The CDR3 nucleotides read TGTGCCAGCAGTTACTCAAGACCGGGATTAAACAATGAGCAGTTCTTC.

This chain uses TRBV18 with TRBJ2-1, with a tentative D call TRBD1 (6 bases). The CDR3 consists of 16 residues. Germline V lookup: CDR1 KGHSH, CDR2 LQKENI. V was pared by 1 base and J by 0 bases, with 10 bases between. This chain's CDR3 is CASSPRDTSSYNEQFF. The CDR3 DNA is TGTGCCAGCTCACCACGGGACACGAGCTCCTACAATGAGCAGTTCTTC.

The V call is TRBV19, the J call TRBJ2-1; 10 nucleotides align to TRBD2. The CDR3 has 14 residues. Trimming removed 8 bases from V and 4 bases from J; junction bases left unmatched: 5. From germline, CDR1 is LNHDA and CDR2 SQIVND (reference sequence). The CDR3 reads CASSAGGWYNEQFF. CDR3 bases: TGTGCCAGTTCAGCGGGAGGGTGGTACAATGAGCAGTTCTTC.

The chain is built from TRBV27 and TRBJ1-6; TRBD1 agrees at 7 bases. Germline V lookup: CDR1 MNHEY, CDR2 SMNVEV (reference sequence). Germline trimming cut 6 bases from V and 7 bases from J; bases unmatched to any gene: 9. CDR3 length: 15 residues. The CDR3 nucleotides read TGTGCCAGCAGCCCTCGGACAGGTATCAATTCACCCCTCCACTTT. It codes for CASSPRTGINSPLHF.

The V and J genes are TRBV5-1 and TRBJ1-5; D is ambiguous. CDR1 is SGHRS and CDR2 is YFSETQ in the germline V gene. V was trimmed by 10 bases and J by 2 bases, leaving 7 bases between them. CDR3 length: 11 residues. The CDR3 loop is CALRGNQPQHF. The CDR3 DNA reads as TGCGCCCTTAGAGGCAATCAGCCCCAGCATTTT.

The chain recombines TRBV6-6 with TRBJ1-6; 7 nucleotides align to TRBD1. The junction had 5 bases not matched to a gene; V was cut back by 7 bases and J by 5 bases. CDR1 MNHNY and CDR2 SVGAGI come from the germline V gene (reference sequence). There are 14 residues in the CDR3. The CDR3 DNA reads as TGTGCCAGCACCGGGACAGTGCATAATTCACCCCTCCACTTT. As protein: CASTGTVHNSPLHF.

The genes are TRBV6-6 and TRBJ1-5; 9 bases map to TRBD1. The CDR3 is made up of 16 amino acids. Germline values: CDR1 MNHNY, CDR2 SVGAGI (reference sequence). The V gene end was trimmed by 6 bases and the J gene end by 0 bases; junction bases not matched to a gene: 6. CDR3 protein: CASSSTGGFSNQPQHF. CDR3 nucleotide sequence: TGTGCCAGCAGCTCGACAGGGGGGTTTAGCAATCAGCCCCAGCATTTT.

The chain joins TRBV5-4 to TRBJ2-1, with TRBD2 matching over 11 bases. CDR1 and CDR2 from the germline V gene are SGHNT and YYREEE (reference sequence). CDR3 length: 16 amino acids. With V trimmed by 0 bases and J by 7 bases, 6 bases remained unmatched. The CDR3 DNA sequence: TGTGCCAGCAGCTTGGCCGGGACTAGCGGTTCAAATGAGCAGTTCTTC. Protein product: CASSLAGTSGSNEQFF.

This rearrangement joins TRBV24-1 to TRBJ1-5; unclear D gene. The CDR3 is 17 amino acids. CDR1 and CDR2 (germline): KGHDR, SFDVKD. Trimming took off 0 bases at V and 2 bases at J, with 13 bases between the two ends. CDR3 sequence (DNA): TGTGCCACCAGTGATTTGCGGTTGGTCCAGGGCAATCAGCCCCAGCATTTT. Amino acid sequence: CATSDLRLVQGNQPQHF.

The rearrangement uses TRBV6-2 or TRBV6-3 and TRBJ2-7; 8 bases are a match to TRBD2. The CDR3 extends over 16 amino acids. Germline CDR1 MNHEY, CDR2 SVGEGT. J was trimmed by 0 bases and V by 3 bases; bases with no gene match: 7. CDR3 loop: CASSYVVAGYSYEQYF. DNA for the CDR3: TGTGCCAGCAGTTATGTGGTAGCGGGATACTCCTACGAGCAGTACTTC.

In DNA form, the CDR3 reads TGTGCCAGCAGCCTCTTAGGAGCCAGATCAGATACGCAGTATTTT. It translates to CASSLLGARSDTQYF. This sequence joins TRBV7-3 and TRBJ2-3, with D unclear. V lost 5 bases to trimming and J lost 4 bases, with 16 bases between them. The CDR3 loop spans 15 amino acids. Germline V gene sequence: CDR1 SGHTA, CDR2 FQGTGA. Full variable domain (outside the CDR3, taken from reference TRBV7-3 and TRBJ2-3): GAGVSQTPSNKVTEKGKYVELRCDPISGHTALYWYRQSLGQGPEFLIYFQGTGAADDSGLPNDRFFAVRPEGSVSTLKIQRTERGDSAVYLCASSLLGARSDTQYFGPGTRLTVL.

This clone was detected only once. The rearrangement uses TRBV19 and TRBJ1-4; D is possibly TRBD1 (5 bases). The CDR3 spans 17 residues. Germline lookup yields CDR1 LNHDA and CDR2 SQIVND (reference sequence). The V end lost 1 base, the J end lost 6 bases, and 18 bases lay between the germline ends. CDR3 loop: CASSIGLRRGGDEKLFF. The CDR3 DNA follows: TGTGCCAGTAGTATAGGACTGAGGAGGGGAGGAGATGAAAAACTGTTTTTT.

This clone has just a few counts. The chain recombines TRBV7-9 with TRBJ1-3, with a weak D call TRBD1 (5 bases). Trimming removed 1 base from V and 0 bases from J, with 7 bases in between. Germline CDR1 is SEHNR and CDR2 is FQNEAQ (reference sequence). The CDR3 has 15 amino acids. CDR3 sequence (DNA): TGTGCCAGCAGCTTAGGGGGCAGCTCTGGAAACACCATATATTTT. As protein: CASSLGGSSGNTIYF.

V usage is TRBV2 and J usage is TRBJ1-1; 7 bases fit TRBD1. V gave up 4 bases and J gave up 5 bases; unmatched junction bases: 10. CDR3 length: 15 residues. Per the germline V gene, CDR1 is SNHLY and CDR2 is FYNNEI. CDR3 amino acids: CASSVRQGPATEAFF. The CDR3 bases are TGTGCCAGCAGTGTACGACAGGGCCCCGCTACTGAAGCTTTCTTT.

This clone was seen once. The J gene is TRBJ2-1, the V gene TRBV9; a possible D gene is TRBD2 (6 bases). There are 17 residues in the CDR3. Germline CDR1 and CDR2: SGDLS and YYNGEE. Deletions cut 3 bases from V and 0 bases from J, with 16 bases between. The CDR3 spells CASSGGGVPSSYNEQFF. DNA of the CDR3: TGTGCCAGCAGCGGGGGCGGGGTCCCAAGCTCCTACAATGAGCAGTTCTTC.

The chain combines TRBV28 with TRBJ1-4; no clear D gene. V lost 7 bases and J lost 4, with 10 bases in between. The germline V gene encodes CDR1 MDHEN and CDR2 SYDVKM. The CDR3 is 13 amino acids. Here the CDR3 DNA reads TGTGCCAGCACCTCGGGTAGTAATGAAAAACTGTTTTTT. Its protein is CASTSGSNEKLFF.

CDR3 in DNA: TGTGCCAGCAGCCCGCGGGGCAGGGAGGCCAATGAGCAGTTCTTC. This translates into CASSPRGREANEQFF. The chain employs TRBV7-2 and TRBJ2-1; D is possibly TRBD2 (6 bases). This CDR3 is built from 15 residues. CDR1 and CDR2 from the germline V gene are SGHTA and FQGNSA. Trimming pared 5 bases from V and 6 bases from J, leaving 17 bases between.

The V gene is TRBV28, the J gene TRBJ1-1; perhaps TRBD1 as D (6 bases). Per germline, CDR1 MDHEN and CDR2 SYDVKM. Trimming shortened V by 4 bases and J by 0 bases, and 18 bases separated the two germline ends. The length of the CDR3 is 17 residues. The CDR3 spells CASSSVGGGQMNTEAFF. The CDR3, as DNA: TGTGCCAGCAGTTCCGTAGGCGGCGGACAGATGAACACTGAAGCTTTCTTT.

The gene calls are TRBV2 and TRBJ1-2, with 11 bases matching TRBD1. J lost 8 bases, V lost 3 bases, and 5 bases had no gene match. This CDR3 spans 14 amino acids. Germline CDR1 and CDR2: SNHLY and FYNNEI. DNA for the CDR3: TGTGCCAGCAGTGATCGGACAGGGGGCGCGGGCTACACCTTC. This codes for CASSDRTGGAGYTF.